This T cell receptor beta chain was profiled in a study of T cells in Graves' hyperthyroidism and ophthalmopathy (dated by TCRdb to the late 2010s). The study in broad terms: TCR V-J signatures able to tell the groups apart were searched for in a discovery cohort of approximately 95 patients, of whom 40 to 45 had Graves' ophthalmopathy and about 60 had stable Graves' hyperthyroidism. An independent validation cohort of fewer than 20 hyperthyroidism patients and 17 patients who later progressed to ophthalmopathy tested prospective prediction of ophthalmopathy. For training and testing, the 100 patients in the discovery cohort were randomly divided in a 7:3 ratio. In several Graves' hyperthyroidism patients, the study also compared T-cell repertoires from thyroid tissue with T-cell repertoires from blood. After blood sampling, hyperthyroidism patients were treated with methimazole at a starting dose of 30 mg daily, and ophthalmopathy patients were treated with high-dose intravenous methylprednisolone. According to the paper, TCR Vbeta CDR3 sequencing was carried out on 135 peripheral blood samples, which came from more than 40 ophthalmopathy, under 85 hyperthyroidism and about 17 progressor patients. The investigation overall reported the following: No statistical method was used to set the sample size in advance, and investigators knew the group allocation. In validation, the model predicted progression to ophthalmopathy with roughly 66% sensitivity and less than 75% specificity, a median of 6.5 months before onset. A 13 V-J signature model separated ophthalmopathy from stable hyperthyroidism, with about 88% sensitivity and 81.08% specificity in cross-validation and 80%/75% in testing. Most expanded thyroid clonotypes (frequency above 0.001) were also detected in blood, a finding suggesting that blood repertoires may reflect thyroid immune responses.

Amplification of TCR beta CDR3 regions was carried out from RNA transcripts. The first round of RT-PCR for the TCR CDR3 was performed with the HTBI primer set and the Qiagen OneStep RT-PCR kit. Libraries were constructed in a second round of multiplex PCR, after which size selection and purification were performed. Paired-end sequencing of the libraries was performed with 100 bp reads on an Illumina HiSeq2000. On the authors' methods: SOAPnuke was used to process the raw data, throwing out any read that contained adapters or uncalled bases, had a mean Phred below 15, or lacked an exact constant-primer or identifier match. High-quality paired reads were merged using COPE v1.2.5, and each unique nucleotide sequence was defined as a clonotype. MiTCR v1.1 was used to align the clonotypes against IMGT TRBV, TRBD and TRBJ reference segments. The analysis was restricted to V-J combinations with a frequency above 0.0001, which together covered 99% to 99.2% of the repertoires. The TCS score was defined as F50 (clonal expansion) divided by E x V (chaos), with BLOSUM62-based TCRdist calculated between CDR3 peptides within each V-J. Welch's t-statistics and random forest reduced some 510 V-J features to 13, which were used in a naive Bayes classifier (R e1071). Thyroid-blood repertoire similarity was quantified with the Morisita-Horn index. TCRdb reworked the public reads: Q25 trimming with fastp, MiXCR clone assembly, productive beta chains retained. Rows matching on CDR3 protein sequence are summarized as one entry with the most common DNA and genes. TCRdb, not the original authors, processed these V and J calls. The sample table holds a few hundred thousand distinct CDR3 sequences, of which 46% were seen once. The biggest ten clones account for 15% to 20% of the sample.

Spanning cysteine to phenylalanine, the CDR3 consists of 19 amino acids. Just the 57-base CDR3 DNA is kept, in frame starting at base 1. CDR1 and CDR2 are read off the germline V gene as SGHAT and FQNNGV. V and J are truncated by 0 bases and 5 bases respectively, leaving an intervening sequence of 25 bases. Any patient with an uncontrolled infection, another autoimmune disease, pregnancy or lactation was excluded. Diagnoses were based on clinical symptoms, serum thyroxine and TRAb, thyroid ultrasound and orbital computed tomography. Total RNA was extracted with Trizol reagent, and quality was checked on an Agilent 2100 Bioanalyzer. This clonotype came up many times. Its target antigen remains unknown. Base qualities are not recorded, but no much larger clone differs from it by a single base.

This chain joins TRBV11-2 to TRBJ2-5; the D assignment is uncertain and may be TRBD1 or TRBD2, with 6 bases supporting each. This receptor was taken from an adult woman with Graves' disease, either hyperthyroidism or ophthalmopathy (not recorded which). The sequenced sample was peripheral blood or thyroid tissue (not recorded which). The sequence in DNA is TGTGCCAGCAGCTTAGATCATCAGTGGGGGGCATCGGGGCAGGAGACCCAGTACTTC. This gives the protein CASSLDHQWGASGQETQYF. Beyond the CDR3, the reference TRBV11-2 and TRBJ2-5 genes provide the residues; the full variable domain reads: EAGVAQSPRYKIIEKRQSVAFWCNPISGHATLYWYQQILGQGPKLLIQFQNNGVVDDSQLPKDRFSAERLKGVDSTLKIQPAKLEDSAVYLCASSLDHQWGASGQETQYFGPGTRLLVL.